Described below is a single T cell receptor beta chain sequence and its context. Clones were sequenced by immunoSEQ multiplex PCR, and TCRdb holds only the in-frame ones, with some missing. Here the sample spans about 19,000 clones, about 87% being singletons. The sample comes from a study of T cell changes during pregnancy in multiple sclerosis. The CDR3 consists of 13 residues. Germline CDR1 reads SGHDN; CDR2 reads FVKESK. With 4 bases removed from V and 3 bases from J, the gap between germline ends came to 10 bases. This TCR was sampled from a female donor in good health, enrolled as a control in a pregnancy study. Here the sequenced sample was CD8+ T cells from peripheral blood mononuclear cells, taken after pregnancy. The genes are TRBV14 and TRBJ2-7, with D tentatively TRBD2 (5 bases). In DNA, the CDR3 is TGTGCCAGCAGCCCCGGACTGAGCTACGAGCAGTACTTC. Protein product: CASSPGLSYEQYF.